The clone carrying this T cell receptor (beta chain) was detected many times. What it binds is unknown. The data were taken from a study of T cells after yellow fever vaccination. TCRdb called the 5' RACE reads again in MiXCR, with one record for every CDR3 protein. The sample has more than 350,000 distinct CDR3 sequences; around a tenth are singletons. The study, taken as a whole, reports: Abundant bulk-population clonotypes could contaminate the FACS-sorted repertoires. Clones that expanded after primary vaccination mostly reappeared after the booster (nearly 98% CD4, 70% to 90% CD8). The CD4 and CD8 compartments had a small share of their clonotypes in common.

CDR1 and CDR2 from the germline V gene are SGHTA and FQGNSA. The CDR3 has 13 residues. The germline V and J ends were trimmed by 3 bases and 1 base, with 6 bases remaining between them. Specimen: PBMCs, collected on the day of the first yellow fever vaccination. The rearrangement links TRBV7-2 to TRBJ2-5, with no clear D. The receptor comes from a man younger than 35 who received the YFV17D yellow fever vaccine. Written as DNA, the CDR3 is TGTGCCAGCAGCTTTGCAGGCCAAGAGACCCAGTACTTC. This encodes CASSFAGQETQYF.